This is a list of T cell receptor beta chains from one sample in a study of cytomegalovirus exposure and HLA in healthy donors. The assay was immunoSEQ multiplex PCR, and TCRdb's table has in-frame clones only and misses some. This sample has about 170,000 clones, with approximately 80% found just once. Sequencing input: PBMCs. These TCRs come from a woman aged 18-35 years in good health and CMV-seronegative. The CDR3 runs from the conserved cysteine through the conserved F or W. Fields, in order: V gene, J gene, clone size, CDR3 protein. For some rows the clone size is stated as once, few or many, or as a class when expanded; others skip it.

>TRBV7-2|TRBJ2-5|-
CASRSMGRETQYF
>TRBV2|TRBJ2-3|few
CASSELAGEEVGDTQYF
>TRBV2|TRBJ1-2|-
CASSESLDKTYGYTF
>TRBV13|TRBJ1-3|-
CASSLAQGDTIYF
>TRBV19|TRBJ2-1|-
CASSGGTGGREQFF
>TRBV14|TRBJ2-5|-
CASSQGLAGEYETQYF
>TRBV7-2|-|-
CASSQRGGREGEQYF
>TRBV18|TRBJ1-1|-
CASSPPTGRTEAFF
>TRBV6-6|TRBJ2-1|-
CASSYEGDWDNEQFF
>TRBV18|TRBJ2-5|-
CASSPGQGRETQYF